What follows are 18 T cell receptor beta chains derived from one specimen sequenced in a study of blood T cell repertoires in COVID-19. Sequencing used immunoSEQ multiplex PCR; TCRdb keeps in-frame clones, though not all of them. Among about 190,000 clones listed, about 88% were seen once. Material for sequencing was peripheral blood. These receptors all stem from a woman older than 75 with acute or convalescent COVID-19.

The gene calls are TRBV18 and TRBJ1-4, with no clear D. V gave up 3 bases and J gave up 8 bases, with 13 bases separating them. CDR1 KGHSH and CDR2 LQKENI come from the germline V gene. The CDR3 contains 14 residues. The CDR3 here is CASSPGTEAEKLFF. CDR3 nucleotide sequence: TGTGCCAGCTCACCGGGCACGGAAGCCGAAAAACTGTTTTTT.

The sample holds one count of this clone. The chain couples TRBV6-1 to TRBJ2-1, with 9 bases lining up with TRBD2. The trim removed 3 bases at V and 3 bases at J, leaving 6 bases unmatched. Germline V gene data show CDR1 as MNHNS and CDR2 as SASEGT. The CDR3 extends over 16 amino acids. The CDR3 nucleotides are TGTGCCAGCAGTGACGCCCTAGCGGGAAGCTACAATGAGCAGTTCTTC. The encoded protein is CASSDALAGSYNEQFF.

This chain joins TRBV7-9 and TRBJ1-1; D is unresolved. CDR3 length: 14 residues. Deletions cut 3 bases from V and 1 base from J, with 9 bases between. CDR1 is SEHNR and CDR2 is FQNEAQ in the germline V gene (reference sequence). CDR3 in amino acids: CASSFGQANTEAFF. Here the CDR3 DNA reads TGTGCCAGCAGCTTTGGGCAGGCGAACACTGAAGCTTTCTTT.

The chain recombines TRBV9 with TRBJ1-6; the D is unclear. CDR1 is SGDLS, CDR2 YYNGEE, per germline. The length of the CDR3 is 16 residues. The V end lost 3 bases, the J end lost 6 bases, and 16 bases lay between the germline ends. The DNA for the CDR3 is TGTGCCAGCAGCGCAAGTCGCAGATCAACTAATTCACCCCTCCACTTT. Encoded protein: CASSASRRSTNSPLHF.

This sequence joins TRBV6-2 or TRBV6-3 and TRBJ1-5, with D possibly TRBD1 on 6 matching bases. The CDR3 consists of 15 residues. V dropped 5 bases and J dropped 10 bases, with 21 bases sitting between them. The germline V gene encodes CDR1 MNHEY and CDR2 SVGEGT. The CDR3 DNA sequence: TGTGCCAGCAGTCCAGGACAGTCCCAATCTCTTCCCCAGCATTTT. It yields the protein CASSPGQSQSLPQHF.

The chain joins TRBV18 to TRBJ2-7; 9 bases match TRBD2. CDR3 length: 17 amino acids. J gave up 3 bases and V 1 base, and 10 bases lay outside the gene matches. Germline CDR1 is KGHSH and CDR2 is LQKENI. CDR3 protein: CASSPQSSGKRGYEQYF. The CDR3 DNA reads TGTGCCAGCTCACCACAATCTAGCGGGAAAAGAGGCTACGAGCAGTACTTC.

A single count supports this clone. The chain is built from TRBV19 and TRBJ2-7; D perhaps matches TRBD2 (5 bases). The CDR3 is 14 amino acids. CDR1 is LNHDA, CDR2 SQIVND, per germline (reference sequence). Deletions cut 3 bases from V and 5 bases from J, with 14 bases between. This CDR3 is CASSITSPADEQYF. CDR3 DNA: TGTGCCAGTAGTATTACCAGCCCAGCGGACGAGCAGTACTTC.

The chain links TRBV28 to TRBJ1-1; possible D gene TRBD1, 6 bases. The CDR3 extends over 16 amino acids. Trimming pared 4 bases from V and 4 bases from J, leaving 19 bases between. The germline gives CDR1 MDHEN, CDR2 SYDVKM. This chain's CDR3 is CASSSLHQGRITEAFF. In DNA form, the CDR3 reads TGTGCCAGCAGTTCCCTCCATCAGGGGCGCATCACTGAAGCTTTCTTT.

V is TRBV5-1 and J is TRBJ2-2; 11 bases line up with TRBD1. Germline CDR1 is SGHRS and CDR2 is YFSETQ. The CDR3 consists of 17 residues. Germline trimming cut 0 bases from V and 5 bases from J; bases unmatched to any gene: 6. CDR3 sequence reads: CASSLEPGTGGTGELFF. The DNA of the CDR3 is TGCGCCAGCAGCTTGGAGCCCGGGACAGGGGGAACCGGGGAGCTGTTTTTT. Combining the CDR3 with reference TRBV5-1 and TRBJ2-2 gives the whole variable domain KAGVTQTPRYLIKTRGQQVTLSCSPISGHRSVSWYQQTPGQGLQFLFEYFSETQRNKGNFPGRFSGRQFSNSRSEMNVSTLELGDSALYLCASSLEPGTGGTGELFFGEGSRLTVL.

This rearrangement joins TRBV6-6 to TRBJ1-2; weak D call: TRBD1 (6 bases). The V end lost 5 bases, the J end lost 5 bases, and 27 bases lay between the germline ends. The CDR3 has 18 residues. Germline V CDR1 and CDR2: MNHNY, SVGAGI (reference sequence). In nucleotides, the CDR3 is TGTGCCAGCAGTCCCCTCAGGGGCGGGGGGTCACGGTGGTATGGCTACACCTTC. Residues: CASSPLRGGGSRWYGYTF.

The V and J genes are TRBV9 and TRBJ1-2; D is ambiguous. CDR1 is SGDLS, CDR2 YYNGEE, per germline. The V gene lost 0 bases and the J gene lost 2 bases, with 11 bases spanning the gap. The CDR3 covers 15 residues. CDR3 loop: CASSVGGLSNYGYTF. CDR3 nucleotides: TGTGCCAGCAGCGTAGGTGGCCTCTCGAACTATGGCTACACCTTC. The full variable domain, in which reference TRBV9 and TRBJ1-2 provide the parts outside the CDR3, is DSGVTQTPKHLITATGQRVTLRCSPRSGDLSVYWYQQSLDQGLQFLIQYYNGEERAKGNILERFSAQQFPDLHSELNLSSLELGDSALYFCASSVGGLSNYGYTFGSGTRLTVV.

The CDR3 sequence is CAISELKTSYNEQFF. CDR3 nucleotide sequence: TGTGCCATCAGTGAGTTGAAGACTAGCTACAATGAGCAGTTCTTC. The J gene is TRBJ2-1, the V gene TRBV10-3; tentatively, D is TRBD2 (6 bases). V was shortened by 1 base and J by 3 bases, with 10 bases between the two germline ends. CDR3 size: 15 residues. From germline, CDR1 is ENHRY and CDR2 SYGVKD.

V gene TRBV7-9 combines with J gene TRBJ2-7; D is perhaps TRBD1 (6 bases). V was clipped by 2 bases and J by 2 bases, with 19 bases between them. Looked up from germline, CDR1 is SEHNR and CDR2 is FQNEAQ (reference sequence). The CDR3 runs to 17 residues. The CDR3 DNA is TGTGCCAGCAGCTTAACCCCCCCAACAGGGCGGCCCTACGAGCAGTACTTC. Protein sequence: CASSLTPPTGRPYEQYF.

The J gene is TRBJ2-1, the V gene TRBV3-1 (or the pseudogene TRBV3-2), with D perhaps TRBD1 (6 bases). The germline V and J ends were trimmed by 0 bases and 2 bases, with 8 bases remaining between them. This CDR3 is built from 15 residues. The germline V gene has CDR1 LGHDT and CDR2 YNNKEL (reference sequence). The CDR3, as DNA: TGTGCCAGCAGCCAAGAGGACAGAACCTACAATGAGCAGTTCTTC. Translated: CASSQEDRTYNEQFF.

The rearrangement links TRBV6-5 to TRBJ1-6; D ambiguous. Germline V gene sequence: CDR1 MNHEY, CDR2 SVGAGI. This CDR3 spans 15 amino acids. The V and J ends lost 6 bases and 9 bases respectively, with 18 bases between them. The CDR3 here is CASRPRTGDGSPLHF. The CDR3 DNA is TGTGCCAGCAGACCCCGGACTGGCGATGGTTCACCCCTCCACTTT.

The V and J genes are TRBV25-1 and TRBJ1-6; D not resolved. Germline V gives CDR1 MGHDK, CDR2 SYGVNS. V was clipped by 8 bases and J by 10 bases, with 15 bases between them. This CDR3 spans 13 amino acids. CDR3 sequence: CASLGVINSPLHF. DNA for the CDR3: TGTGCCAGCTTGGGAGTAATTAACTCACCCCTCCACTTT.

This CDR3 reads CSATTGLAFF. CDR3 DNA sequence: TGCAGCGCAACGACAGGGTTAGCTTTCTTT. The chain recombines TRBV29-1 with TRBJ1-1, with TRBD1 identical over 7 bases. Trimming took 7 bases from V and 10 from J; bases not matched to a gene: 6. The CDR3 is 10 amino acids. CDR1 and CDR2 from the germline V gene are SQVTM and ANQGSEA.

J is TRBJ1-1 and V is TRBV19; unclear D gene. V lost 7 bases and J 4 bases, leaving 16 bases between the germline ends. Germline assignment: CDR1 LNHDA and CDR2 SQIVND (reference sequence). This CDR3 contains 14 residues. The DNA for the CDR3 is TGTGCCAGTACCAATAGGTCGGGGAGCACTGAAGCTTTCTTT. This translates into CASTNRSGSTEAFF.